The 27 T cell receptor beta chains in this list originate from one sample, sequenced in a study of radiation and T cells in renal cell carcinoma. The assay was immunoSEQ multiplex PCR, and TCRdb's table has in-frame clones only and misses some. The data contain roughly 130,000 clones, roughly four fifths of them singletons. Time point in this sample: blood 2 weeks post-SBRT. The treatment denotes: 15 Gy SBRT to primary tumor, nephrectomy 4 weeks later. Material: blood, obtained from a patient whose treatment included radiotherapy and nephrectomy. Receptor source: an older woman with renal cell carcinoma.

The rearrangement uses TRBV6-6 and TRBJ1-2; D remains unclear. The V gene lost 6 bases and the J gene lost 6 bases, with 8 bases spanning the gap. The CDR3 consists of 11 residues. Per germline, CDR1 MNHNY and CDR2 SVGAGI (reference sequence). CDR3 nucleotide sequence: TGTGCCAGCAGCGGTTATGATGGCTACACCTTC. It codes for CASSGYDGYTF.

The genes are TRBV6-6 and TRBJ1-5; 7 bases line up with TRBD1. CDR3 length equals 13 residues. The junction had 7 bases not matched to a gene; V was cut back by 7 bases and J by 7 bases. The germline gives CDR1 MNHNY, CDR2 SVGAGI (reference sequence). The CDR3 spells CASTPTGRQPQHF. The CDR3 nucleotides read TGTGCCAGCACCCCGACAGGGAGGCAGCCCCAGCATTTT.

This clone appeared a single time. The chain employs TRBV19 and TRBJ2-2, with 8 bases identical to TRBD1. Germline CDR1 reads LNHDA; CDR2 reads SQIVND (reference sequence). After removal of 6 bases from V and 3 bases from J, the junction contained 15 bases not matched to a gene. The CDR3 has 18 amino acids. The CDR3 region is CASRPGQGVGGYTGELFF. CDR3 nucleotide sequence: TGTGCCAGTAGACCTGGACAGGGCGTCGGGGGATACACCGGGGAGCTGTTTTTT.

DNA of the CDR3: TGTGCCAGCTCACCGAGCAGGGAACCTAATTCACCCCTCCACTTT. This encodes CASSPSREPNSPLHF. The V gene is TRBV18, the J gene TRBJ1-6, with D possibly being TRBD1 (5 bases). Trimming took off 3 bases at V and 6 bases at J, with 12 bases between the two ends. Germline CDR1 and CDR2: KGHSH and LQKENI. CDR3 length equals 15 residues.

The chain couples TRBV28 to TRBJ1-2; the D gene is possibly TRBD1 (5 bases). The V gene's germline CDR1 is MDHEN and CDR2 SYDVKM. V lost 2 bases to trimming and J lost 4 bases, with 14 bases between them. The CDR3 sequence is 15 residues long. CDR3 sequence: CASSLMTGTGYGYTF. The CDR3 DNA sequence: TGTGCCAGCAGTTTAATGACGGGAACAGGCTATGGCTACACCTTC.

The DNA of the CDR3 is TGCGCCAGCAGCCAAACCCGGGACAGAAAAAACATTCAGTACTTC. Encoded protein: CASSQTRDRKNIQYF. This sequence joins TRBV4-3 and TRBJ2-4; 7 bases fit TRBD1. The ends lost 2 bases at V and 4 bases at J; junction bases unmatched: 5. The CDR3 contains 15 residues. The germline gives CDR1 LGHNA, CDR2 YSLEER.

This chain uses TRBV28 with TRBJ1-2; D might be TRBD1 (5 bases). The CDR3 is 13 residues long. V dropped 6 bases and J dropped 8 bases, with 16 bases sitting between them. Per the germline V gene, CDR1 is MDHEN and CDR2 is SYDVKM. As DNA, the CDR3 is TGTGCCAGCAGAGAGGGGAGCGCGCCCGGCTACACCTTC. Translating it yields CASREGSAPGYTF.

The chain recombines TRBV4-3 with TRBJ2-1; 14 positions match TRBD2. V shed 0 bases, J shed 9 bases, and the junction held 7 bases outside the gene matches. This CDR3 spans 17 amino acids. CDR1 is LGHNA and CDR2 is YSLEER in the germline V gene. The CDR3 sequence: CASSQEVLGLAGGEQFF. CDR3 nucleotide sequence: TGCGCCAGCAGCCAAGAAGTTTTAGGACTAGCGGGAGGTGAGCAGTTCTTC.

The gene calls are TRBV6-1 and TRBJ2-6, with D possibly TRBD1 on 6 matching bases. Trimming took 4 bases from V and 1 from J, leaving 11 bases between them. CDR3 length equals 16 residues. Germline CDR1 MNHNS, CDR2 SASEGT. Written as DNA, the CDR3 is TGTGCCAGCAGTGTCTCCAGGGGATCTGGGGCCAACGTCCTGACTTTC. Translated: CASSVSRGSGANVLTF.

To note about this clone: The same CDR3 arises from other DNA sequences in this sample as well. The rearrangement uses TRBV4-3 and TRBJ2-2, with D perhaps TRBD2 (5 bases). This CDR3 has 15 residues. The germline V gene encodes CDR1 LGHNA and CDR2 YSLEER. Trimming pared 5 bases from V and 5 bases from J, leaving 15 bases between. The CDR3 sequence: CASSGSGSRTGELFF. CDR3 nucleotides: TGCGCCAGCAGCGGGAGCGGAAGCCGGACCGGGGAGCTGTTTTTT.

J is TRBJ1-5 and V is TRBV28; 7 nucleotides align to TRBD1. This CDR3 contains 18 residues. V trimming: 2 bases; J trimming: 1 base; junction bases outside the gene matches: 11. Germline lookup yields CDR1 MDHEN and CDR2 SYDVKM. CDR3 protein: CASSLQQGLIYSNQPQHF. The CDR3 DNA is TGTGCCAGCAGTTTACAACAGGGGCTGATTTACAGCAATCAGCCCCAGCATTTT.

V and J are TRBV29-1 and TRBJ1-1, with D hard to call. Looked up from germline, CDR1 is SQVTM and CDR2 is ANQGSEA. V was clipped by 6 bases and J by 1 base, with 27 bases between them. The length of the CDR3 is 18 residues. In nucleotides, the CDR3 is TGCAGCGTCAAACCGGTCCGGGGATACGCACTTGGGAACACTGAAGCTTTCTTT. Protein sequence: CSVKPVRGYALGNTEAFF. The variable domain in full, with the rest retrieved from reference TRBV29-1 and TRBJ1-1, is SAVISQKPSRDICQRGTSLTIQCQVDSQVTMMFWYRQQPGQSLTLIATANQGSEATYESGFVIDKFPISRPNLTFSTLTVSNMSPEDSSIYLCSVKPVRGYALGNTEAFFGQGTRLTVV.

The chain employs TRBV10-3 and TRBJ2-7, with 10 positions matching TRBD1. The V segment lost 5 bases and the J segment 2 bases; nucleotides outside the gene matches: 6. CDR1 and CDR2 (germline): ENHRY, SYGVKD. This CDR3 is built from 15 residues. The CDR3 region has the DNA TGTGCCATCAGTACCGGGACAGGGGAGACCTACGAGCAGTACTTC. Its translation: CAISTGTGETYEQYF.

The rearrangement joins TRBV5-1 to TRBJ2-3; no clear D gene. The ends were cut back, 0 bases at V and 2 bases at J, with 4 bases in the middle. The CDR3 length is 13 residues. Germline loops: CDR1 SGHRS, CDR2 YFSETQ. CDR3 DNA sequence: TGCGCCAGCAGCTTGGACACCACAGATACGCAGTATTTT. Translation: CASSLDTTDTQYF.

The chain uses TRBV28 and TRBJ2-7; D is unclear. The germline V gene has CDR1 MDHEN and CDR2 SYDVKM. The CDR3 extends over 12 amino acids. The V end was cut by 10 bases, the J end by 3 bases, with 13 bases between. CDR3 in amino acids: CATNGLHYEQYF. CDR3 in DNA: TGTGCCACAAATGGGCTGCACTACGAGCAGTACTTC.

V gene TRBV27 combines with J gene TRBJ1-6; D is unclear. The CDR3 runs to 16 residues. Trimming left V 0 bases short and J 10 bases short, with 16 bases between. Germline assignment: CDR1 MNHEY and CDR2 SMNVEV (reference sequence). CDR3: CASSLSSTPSTSPLHF. In DNA, the CDR3 is TGTGCCAGCAGTTTATCCTCCACTCCCTCCACGTCACCCCTCCACTTT.

This chain uses TRBV27 with TRBJ2-2; D remains ambiguous. Germline V gives CDR1 MNHEY, CDR2 SMNVEV (reference sequence). V dropped 3 bases and J dropped 7 bases, with 12 bases sitting between them. CDR3 size: 14 residues. The CDR3 here is CASSFNGRNGELFF. DNA of the CDR3: TGTGCCAGCAGTTTTAACGGCCGGAACGGGGAGCTGTTTTTT.

V gene TRBV4-1 combines with J gene TRBJ1-3; 8 bases align to TRBD1. CDR1 and CDR2 from the germline V gene are MGHRA and YSYEKL. V was pared by 1 base and J by 8 bases, with 7 bases of the junction left unmatched. There are 15 residues in the CDR3. CDR3: CASSQGDRSGHTIYF. CDR3 bases: TGCGCCAGCAGCCAAGGGGACAGGTCCGGGCACACCATATATTTT.

CDR3 coding DNA: TGTGCCAGCAGTTACGACAGGGGGCGCGGCGAGCAGTACTTC. Amino acids: CASSYDRGRGEQYF. This sequence joins TRBV6-5 and TRBJ2-7, with TRBD1 identical over 10 bases. Germline CDR1 MNHEY, CDR2 SVGAGI. J gave up 6 bases and V 2 bases, and 4 bases lay outside the gene matches. CDR3 length equals 14 residues.

The rearrangement uses TRBV5-4 and TRBJ2-3; D perhaps matches TRBD1 (5 bases). The CDR3 is 15 residues long. V lost 0 bases and J 0 bases, leaving 8 bases between the germline ends. CDR1 SGHNT and CDR2 YYREEE come from the germline V gene (reference sequence). CDR3 sequence: CASSLDRSSTDTQYF. The DNA of the CDR3 is TGTGCCAGCAGCTTGGACAGGTCTAGCACAGATACGCAGTATTTT.

This chain uses TRBV27 with TRBJ2-3; TRBD1 is a possible D gene (6 bases). The CDR3 sequence is 14 residues long. Germline values: CDR1 MNHEY, CDR2 SMNVEV (reference sequence). Trimming removed 6 bases from V and 5 bases from J, with 15 bases in between. The CDR3 region is CASRPRGMRDTQYF. The CDR3 nucleotides read TGTGCCAGCAGGCCCAGGGGAATGAGAGATACGCAGTATTTT.

With regard to this clone: At one end the junction does not follow the germline gene, possibly because of a read error. This chain links TRBV7-7 with TRBJ2-5, with 9 bases that match TRBD1. Germline assignment: CDR1 SSHAT and CDR2 FNYEAQ (reference sequence). The CDR3 sequence is 15 residues long. For the CDR3, the DNA is TGTGCTAGCAGCTTAGACGGGACAGGGCAAGAGACCCAGTACTTC. Its protein is CASSLDGTGQETQYF. Together with reference TRBV7-7 and TRBJ2-5, the CDR3 gives the full variable domain: GAGVSQSPRYKVTKRGQDVTLRCDPISSHATLYWYQQALGQGPEFLTYFNYEAQPDKSGLPSDRFSAERPEGSISTLTIQRTEQRDSAMYRCASSLDGTGQETQYFGPGTRLLVL.

The chain couples TRBV28 to TRBJ2-1, with 8 bases matching TRBD2. Trimming cost V 3 bases and J 4 bases; bases outside gene matches: 5. Germline lookup yields CDR1 MDHEN and CDR2 SYDVKM. This CDR3 is built from 15 residues. In nucleotides, the CDR3 is TGTGCCAGCAGTTTGTTAGCGGGAACTTACAATGAGCAGTTCTTC. It encodes CASSLLAGTYNEQFF.

The chain combines TRBV11-2 with TRBJ2-1; 7 bases map to TRBD2. The CDR3 consists of 11 residues. Per germline, CDR1 SGHAT and CDR2 FQNNGV. V lost 4 bases, J lost 13 bases, and 4 bases stayed unmatched. The CDR3 DNA reads as TGTGCCAGCAGCTCCCAGCGGGATCAGTTCTTC. This gives the protein CASSSQRDQFF.

For the CDR3, the DNA is TGCGCCAGCAGCTTGGCCGCGCTAGCGGGGGCCAATGAGCAGTTCTTC. Translated, it gives CASSLAALAGANEQFF. The chain carries TRBV5-1 and TRBJ2-1; 10 positions match TRBD2. The ends lost 0 bases at V and 6 bases at J; junction bases unmatched: 6. Germline V lookup: CDR1 SGHRS, CDR2 YFSETQ. The CDR3 runs to 16 residues. The variable domain in full, with the rest retrieved from reference TRBV5-1 and TRBJ2-1, is KAGVTQTPRYLIKTRGQQVTLSCSPISGHRSVSWYQQTPGQGLQFLFEYFSETQRNKGNFPGRFSGRQFSNSRSEMNVSTLELGDSALYLCASSLAALAGANEQFFGPGTRLTVL.

The chain couples TRBV14 to TRBJ1-2; D might be TRBD1 (5 bases). The CDR3 is 12 amino acids. Germline V CDR1 and CDR2: SGHDN, FVKESK. V lost 0 bases and J 10 bases, leaving 9 bases between the germline ends. CDR3 sequence: CASSQDGTYYTF. CDR3 sequence (DNA): TGTGCCAGCAGCCAAGATGGGACCTACTACACCTTC.

This chain joins TRBV29-1 and TRBJ1-1; D perhaps matches TRBD1 (5 bases). In germline, CDR1 is SQVTM, CDR2 ANQGSEA. The V and J ends lost 5 bases and 0 bases respectively, with 13 bases between them. The CDR3 runs 14 residues. The chain's CDR3 is CSVRSGHLNTEAFF. The CDR3 DNA reads TGCAGCGTTCGATCCGGACACCTGAACACTGAAGCTTTCTTT.